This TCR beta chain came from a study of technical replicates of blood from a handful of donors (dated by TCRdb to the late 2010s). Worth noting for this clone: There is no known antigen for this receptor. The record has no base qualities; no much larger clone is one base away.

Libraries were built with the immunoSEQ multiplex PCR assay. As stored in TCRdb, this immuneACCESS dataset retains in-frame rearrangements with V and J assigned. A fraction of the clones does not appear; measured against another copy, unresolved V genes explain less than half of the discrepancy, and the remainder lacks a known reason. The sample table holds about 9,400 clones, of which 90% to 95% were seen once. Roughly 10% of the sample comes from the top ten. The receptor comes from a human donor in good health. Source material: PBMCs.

The bases are TGTGCCAGCACCCTATCATACACCGGGGAGCTGTTTTTT. The translation is CASTLSYTGELFF. Here the chain combines TRBV6-1 and TRBJ2-2; no D segment can be confidently identified. In the germline V gene, CDR1 corresponds to MNHNS and CDR2 to SASEGT. CDR3 length: 13 amino acids, cysteine to phenylalanine. CDR3 DNA only is kept here, 39 bases in frame from base 1. Deletion took 7 bases off V and 3 bases off J, with a span of 9 bases between the germline ends.